These 23 T cell receptor beta chains were all obtained from the same sample, sequenced in a study of T cells after yellow fever vaccination. Using its own MiXCR run on the 5' RACE reads, TCRdb lists one record per CDR3 protein. The sample holds tens of thousands of distinct CDR3 sequences; more than 5.5% are singletons and the top ten take 40%. The input for sequencing was CD8+ T cells sorted from PBMCs, taken on the day of the first yellow fever vaccination. Every receptor here comes from a man in his late teens or twenties who received the YFV17D yellow fever vaccine.

This clonotype was found a few times. This chain joins TRBV27 and TRBJ2-1, with D possibly matching TRBD1 (6 bases). The length of the CDR3 is 17 residues. The ends were cut back, 6 bases at V and 0 bases at J, with 18 bases in the middle. Germline values: CDR1 MNHEY, CDR2 SMNVEV (reference sequence). CDR3 in amino acids: CASSPLDSTLSYNEQFF. The CDR3 DNA follows: TGTGCCAGCAGCCCCCTGGACAGCACCCTCTCCTACAATGAGCAGTTCTTC.

This clonotype was counted many times. This sequence joins TRBV4-1 and TRBJ2-2; no definite D call. Looked up from germline, CDR1 is MGHRA and CDR2 is YSYEKL. The CDR3 covers 13 residues. The ends were cut back, 8 bases at V and 7 bases at J, with 14 bases in the middle. The CDR3: CASSRLMDGELFF. The CDR3 bases are TGCGCCAGCTCGAGGCTCATGGACGGGGAGCTGTTTTTT.

This clonotype was found many times. This chain uses TRBV20-1 with TRBJ2-3; TRBD2 matches 9 bases. CDR3 length: 14 amino acids. J lost 2 bases, V lost 5 bases, and 5 bases had no gene match. Germline CDR1 and CDR2: DFQATT and SNEGSKA (reference sequence). CDR3 coding DNA: TGCAGTGCTGCGGGGGGGGGCTACACAGATACGCAGTATTTT. It is translated as CSAAGGGYTDTQYF.

As concerns this clonotype: A read error may produce the germline difference seen at one junction end. This chain joins TRBV7-9 and TRBJ1-2; D call uncertain. Germline CDR1 reads SEHNR; CDR2 reads FQNEAQ (reference sequence). This CDR3 comprises 15 residues. In nucleotides, the CDR3 is TGTTCCAGCAGCTTCCCGGCTACAGCGAACTATGGCTACACCTTC. Its protein is CSSSFPATANYGYTF.

This clonotype has at least ten counts. The chain carries TRBV4-2 and TRBJ2-1, with 9 bases aligning to TRBD2. V lost 4 bases to trimming and J lost 0 bases; unmatched junction nucleotides: 7. This CDR3 spans 17 amino acids. Germline V CDR1 and CDR2: LGHNA, YNFKEQ. Written as DNA, the CDR3 is TGTGCCAGCAGCCCAGGACTAGCGACTCTCTCCTACAATGAGCAGTTCTTC. Amino acids: CASSPGLATLSYNEQFF.

J is TRBJ1-5 and V is TRBV27; no clear D. The CDR3 is made up of 13 amino acids. V was pared by 0 bases and J by 6 bases, with 6 bases between. Germline V gene data show CDR1 as MNHEY and CDR2 as SMNVEV (reference sequence). DNA for the CDR3: TGTGCCAGCAGTTTATCGAGGGTTCAGCCCCAGCATTTT. It translates to CASSLSRVQPQHF.

The chain recombines TRBV9 with TRBJ2-5; possibly TRBD1 or TRBD2 for D (6 bases each). Germline V gene lookup returns CDR1 SGDLS and CDR2 YYNGEE. The CDR3 has 14 residues. Trimming removed 0 bases at V and 4 bases at J, with 10 bases between. CDR3 region: CASSVAGGLETQYF. Here the CDR3 DNA reads TGTGCCAGCAGCGTAGCCGGGGGCTTAGAGACCCAGTACTTC.

This clonotype was detected many times. CDR3 sequence (DNA): TGTGCCAGCAGCTTTGAGTCGGGATCCACTGAAGCTTTCTTT. It yields the protein CASSFESGSTEAFF. The genes are TRBV7-9 and TRBJ1-1; D not certain. The CDR3 runs to 14 residues. In germline, CDR1 is SEHNR, CDR2 FQNEAQ (reference sequence). The V and J ends lost 3 bases and 4 bases respectively, with 12 bases between them.

This clonotype showed up many times. This chain links TRBV30 with TRBJ1-5; D not certain. V shed 2 bases and J shed 2 bases, with 10 bases lying between them. Germline-derived CDR1 and CDR2 are GTSNPN and SVGIG (reference sequence). The CDR3 totals 14 residues. CDR3 protein: CAWSLGFGNQPQHF. The DNA of the CDR3 is TGTGCCTGGAGTTTGGGATTTGGCAATCAGCCCCAGCATTTT.

This clonotype has at least ten counts. V usage is TRBV20-1 and J usage is TRBJ2-4; a possible D gene is TRBD2 (7 bases). CDR3 length: 15 residues. Germline CDR1 reads DFQATT; CDR2 reads SNEGSKA (reference sequence). V was shortened by 3 bases and J by 2 bases, with 14 bases between the two germline ends. CDR3 region: CSASFVGGPKNIQYF. As DNA, the CDR3 is TGCAGTGCTAGTTTCGTGGGGGGGCCCAAAAACATTCAGTACTTC.

This clonotype showed up many times. This chain links TRBV5-1 with TRBJ2-3; D may match TRBD1 or TRBD2 (5 bases each). This CDR3 spans 14 amino acids. Trimming stripped 3 bases from V and 3 bases from J, with 11 bases between. CDR1 is SGHRS and CDR2 is YFSETQ in the germline V gene. The CDR3 reads CASSSTGGTDTQYF. The CDR3 nucleotides read TGCGCCAGCAGCTCTACAGGAGGAACAGATACGCAGTATTTT.

The chain employs TRBV4-1 and TRBJ2-3, with 7 positions matching TRBD2. The CDR3 length is 17 residues. From germline, CDR1 is MGHRA and CDR2 YSYEKL. After removal of 0 bases from V and 0 bases from J, the junction contained 6 bases not matched to a gene. The CDR3 DNA is TGCGCCAGCAGCCAAGACCCAGCGGGGACTAGCACAGATACGCAGTATTTT. This codes for CASSQDPAGTSTDTQYF.

Many counts were recorded for this clonotype. The chain carries TRBV11-2 and TRBJ2-1, with 8 bases lining up with TRBD2. Per the germline V gene, CDR1 is SGHAT and CDR2 is FQNNGV. The CDR3 consists of 15 residues. With 2 bases clipped from V and 3 bases from J, the junction kept 3 bases outside the gene matches. As DNA, the CDR3 is TGTGCCAGCAGCTTATTAGCGGGGAACTACAATGAGCAGTTCTTC. Translating it yields CASSLLAGNYNEQFF. The full variable domain, with the rest looked up from reference TRBV11-2 and TRBJ2-1, is EAGVAQSPRYKIIEKRQSVAFWCNPISGHATLYWYQQILGQGPKLLIQFQNNGVVDDSQLPKDRFSAERLKGVDSTLKIQPAKLEDSAVYLCASSLLAGNYNEQFFGPGTRLTVL.

This clonotype came up a few times. V usage is TRBV7-9 and J usage is TRBJ2-1; D is possibly TRBD1 (6 bases). The germline V gene encodes CDR1 SEHNR and CDR2 FQNEAQ (reference sequence). V lost 4 bases and J 5 bases, leaving 18 bases between the germline ends. CDR3 length: 16 amino acids. The CDR3 protein is CASSSSGQKPDNEQFF. DNA of the CDR3: TGTGCCAGCAGCTCGTCCGGACAGAAACCGGACAATGAGCAGTTCTTC.

This clonotype was counted only a few times. V and J are TRBV7-6 and TRBJ1-4; TRBD1 might be the D (5 bases). The germline V gene has CDR1 SGHVS and CDR2 FNYEAQ. This CDR3 contains 16 residues. Trimming took 5 bases from V and 7 from J, leaving 20 bases between them. The CDR3 nucleotides are TGTGCCAGCAGCCGGGACGGTCAAACTGGGGGTGAAAAACTGTTTTTT. This codes for CASSRDGQTGGEKLFF.

This clonotype was picked up a small number of times. J is TRBJ2-1 and V is TRBV6-1; D tentatively reads TRBD1 or TRBD2 (6 bases each). V shed 8 bases and J shed 4 bases, with 12 bases lying between them. Germline-derived CDR1 and CDR2 are MNHNS and SASEGT. The CDR3 loop spans 13 amino acids. In DNA, the CDR3 is TGTGCCAGCGGGGGGACACCTTACAATGAGCAGTTCTTC. Translating it yields CASGGTPYNEQFF.

This clonotype showed up many times. The V call is TRBV30, the J call TRBJ2-7, with TRBD1 matching over 9 bases. This CDR3 contains 12 residues. J lost 3 bases, V lost 8 bases, and 5 bases had no gene match. Germline CDR1 GTSNPN, CDR2 SVGIG (reference sequence). CDR3 amino acids: CAVRDRVYEQYF. The CDR3 region has the DNA TGTGCCGTCCGGGACAGGGTCTACGAGCAGTACTTC.

This clonotype has more than one count but fewer than ten. The chain employs TRBV5-4 and TRBJ2-7; D gene unclear. The germline V gene encodes CDR1 SGHNT and CDR2 YYREEE (reference sequence). This CDR3 is built from 12 residues. Deletions cut 2 bases from V and 5 bases from J, with 8 bases between. The CDR3 DNA is TGTGCCAGCAGCTTCCTGAAGGACGAGCAGTACTTC. It is translated as CASSFLKDEQYF.

This clonotype was recorded at least ten times. V and J are TRBV12-3 or TRBV12-4 and TRBJ1-1, with D possibly being TRBD1 (6 bases). CDR3 length: 11 residues. The V gene lost 8 bases and the J gene lost 6 bases, with 10 bases spanning the gap. CDR3 sequence reads: CASGRGAEAFF. CDR3 DNA: TGTGCCAGCGGCAGGGGCGCTGAAGCTTTCTTT.

This clonotype occurred many times. This chain uses TRBV4-3 with TRBJ2-2, with TRBD2 as a possible D gene (5 bases). The length of the CDR3 is 15 residues. The germline V and J ends were trimmed by 5 bases and 1 base, with 11 bases remaining between them. Per the germline V gene, CDR1 is LGHNA and CDR2 is YSLEER. CDR3 amino acids: CASSSAGRNTGELFF. CDR3 in DNA: TGCGCCAGCAGCTCTGCGGGCCGGAACACCGGGGAGCTGTTTTTT.

The V gene is TRBV6-5, the J gene TRBJ2-1, with 8 bases that match TRBD1. V was pared by 0 bases and J by 9 bases, with 13 bases of the junction left unmatched. CDR3 size: 17 residues. CDR1 and CDR2 (germline): MNHEY, SVGAGI. The chain's CDR3 is CASSYSTLRTGFVEQFF. CDR3 in DNA: TGTGCCAGCAGTTACTCGACCCTCAGGACAGGGTTCGTTGAGCAGTTCTTC.

This clonotype was found many times. The rearrangement joins TRBV10-3 to TRBJ2-3; 10 bases match TRBD1. The length of the CDR3 is 15 residues. From germline, CDR1 is ENHRY and CDR2 SYGVKD. With 6 bases clipped from V and 4 bases from J, the junction kept 7 bases outside the gene matches. Written as DNA, the CDR3 is TGTGCCATCAGAACCGGGACAGGGGACGCAGATACGCAGTATTTT. Amino acid sequence: CAIRTGTGDADTQYF.

This clonotype was detected ten times or more. The V gene is TRBV4-1, the J gene TRBJ1-2; D is undetermined. The CDR3 is 13 amino acids. V lost 1 base and J 5 bases, leaving 8 bases between the germline ends. Germline CDR1 is MGHRA and CDR2 is YSYEKL. DNA of the CDR3: TGCGCCAGCAGCCAAGCGTTCGGGTATGGCTACACCTTC. Translated: CASSQAFGYGYTF.